This T cell receptor (beta chain) is drawn from a study of blood T cell repertoires in COVID-19. Germline V gene sequence: CDR1 SQVTM, CDR2 ANQGSEA. This CDR3 contains 13 residues. Trimming cost V 4 bases and J 6 bases; bases outside gene matches: 7. Libraries were prepared by immunoSEQ multiplex PCR; TCRdb keeps only in-frame clonotypes and omits some of them. The sample consists of about 300,000 clones, 85% to 90% of them appearing once. The V gene is TRBV29-1, the J gene TRBJ2-3, with TRBD2 identical over 7 bases. The receptor was derived from a woman aged 50 to 60 who had been exposed to COVID-19. Input material: PBMCs or T cells enriched from blood (not recorded which). The CDR3 coding sequence is TGCAGCGTTGTGGGACTACCGGAGGATACGCAGTATTTT. This sequence encodes CSVVGLPEDTQYF.